The 26 T cell receptor beta chains below come from one sample, sequenced in a study of blood T cell repertoires in COVID-19 (dated by TCRdb to between 2020 and 2021). Library generation was performed with the immunoSEQ multiplex PCR assay. Not all clones reach the TCRdb copy of this immuneACCESS table, which keeps in-frame sequences only. Checked studies attribute under half of the gap to unresolved V genes and leave the rest unexplained. The sample table lists over 100,000 clones, about four fifths of them with a count of one. Of the sample, 10% falls within the top ten clones. Sequencing was done on a sample of peripheral blood. The origin of the receptors is a human donor in a cohort sampled during active COVID-19.

This chain links TRBV27 with TRBJ2-7; tentatively, D is TRBD2 (6 bases). This CDR3 contains 16 residues. V lost 5 bases and J lost 7, with 24 bases in between. Germline V CDR1 and CDR2: MNHEY, SMNVEV (reference sequence). In nucleotides, the CDR3 is TGTGCCAGCAGTCGCCCTGGAGTGGGGGTTGGGGGGGAGCAGTACTTC. This codes for CASSRPGVGVGGEQYF.

The chain is built from TRBV13 and TRBJ1-6; tentatively, D is TRBD1 (5 bases). Germline lookup yields CDR1 PRHDT and CDR2 FYEKMQ (reference sequence). The CDR3 runs to 12 residues. Trimming removed 8 bases from V and 5 bases from J, with 7 bases in between. The CDR3 bases are TGTGCCAGCGGAGGGGATAATTCACCCCTCCACTTT. Translating gives CASGGDNSPLHF.

This clone has more than one count but fewer than ten. The chain combines TRBV9 with TRBJ1-4; no reliable D call. The V gene's germline CDR1 is SGDLS and CDR2 YYNGEE. The CDR3 length is 15 residues. The V end lost 0 bases, the J end lost 8 bases, and 14 bases lay between the germline ends. CDR3 nucleotide sequence: TGTGCCAGCAGCGTAGCGGCGAGGTTTGGGGAAAAACTGTTTTTT. Amino acids: CASSVAARFGEKLFF.

The chain uses TRBV5-1 and TRBJ2-7; possibly TRBD1 for D (7 bases). V was pared by 4 bases and J by 3 bases, with 14 bases between. Germline V gene sequence: CDR1 SGHRS, CDR2 YFSETQ. This CDR3 has 14 amino acids. CDR3: CASSRGTENYEQYF. The CDR3 DNA is TGCGCCAGCAGCCGCGGGACAGAGAACTACGAGCAGTACTTC.

The chain is built from TRBV29-1 and TRBJ1-2; 7 nucleotides match TRBD1. The V gene end was trimmed by 6 bases and the J gene end by 6 bases; junction bases not matched to a gene: 16. Germline-derived CDR1 and CDR2 are SQVTM and ANQGSEA. This CDR3 is 15 amino acids long. CDR3 loop: CSVEPRPTGRDGYTF. CDR3 bases: TGCAGCGTCGAACCCCGTCCGACAGGGCGAGATGGCTACACCTTC.

V gene TRBV30 combines with J gene TRBJ2-7, with D possibly TRBD1 on 5 matching bases. The CDR3 runs 12 residues. The V and J ends lost 0 bases and 3 bases respectively, with 6 bases between them. The germline gives CDR1 GTSNPN, CDR2 SVGIG (reference sequence). CDR3 residues: CAWSVTGYEQYF. CDR3 nucleotides: TGTGCCTGGAGTGTAACAGGCTACGAGCAGTACTTC.

The genes are TRBV7-9 and TRBJ2-2, with 7 bases lining up with TRBD1. J lost 7 bases, V lost 5 bases, and 7 bases had no gene match. This CDR3 has 14 amino acids. Germline V gives CDR1 SEHNR, CDR2 FQNEAQ (reference sequence). The CDR3 reads CASSQIGGSGELFF. The CDR3 DNA reads TGTGCCAGCAGCCAGATAGGGGGCAGCGGGGAGCTGTTTTTT. The whole variable domain, filled in from reference TRBV7-9 and TRBJ2-2, reads DTGVSQNPRHKITKRGQNVTFRCDPISEHNRLYWYRQTLGQGPEFLTYFQNEAQLEKSRLLSDRFSAERPKGSFSTLEIQRTEQGDSAMYLCASSQIGGSGELFFGEGSRLTVL.

The chain recombines TRBV7-2 with TRBJ1-4; D perhaps matches TRBD1 (5 bases). Germline CDR1 SGHTA, CDR2 FQGNSA. CDR3 length equals 15 residues. Trimming pared 4 bases from V and 8 bases from J, leaving 17 bases between. The DNA of the CDR3 is TGTGCCAGCAGCTCCCCGGCAGGGCCTCGGGAAAAACTGTTTTTT. Translated, it gives CASSSPAGPREKLFF.

This chain uses TRBV4-2 with TRBJ2-2, with TRBD2 matching over 8 bases. This CDR3 has 16 amino acids. V gave up 4 bases and J gave up 0 bases; unmatched junction bases: 4. Germline assignment: CDR1 LGHNA and CDR2 YNFKEQ. Here the CDR3 DNA reads TGTGCCAGCAGCCGGAGTAGCGGGGCGAACACCGGGGAGCTGTTTTTT. It is translated as CASSRSSGANTGELFF.

V gene TRBV10-3 combines with J gene TRBJ2-5; 10 bases are shared with TRBD2. J was trimmed by 3 bases and V by 6 bases; bases with no gene match: 10. The CDR3 loop spans 16 amino acids. The germline CDR1 and CDR2 sequences are ENHRY and SYGVKD. CDR3 DNA: TGTGCCATCAGGAACCCTAGCGGGGGACCAAAAGAGACCCAGTACTTC. Translation: CAIRNPSGGPKETQYF.

The gene calls are TRBV12-3 or TRBV12-4 and TRBJ2-1; D is uncertain. The CDR3 covers 12 residues. Deletions cut 4 bases from V and 3 bases from J, with 4 bases between. The CDR3 DNA follows: TGTGCCAGCAGTTCCTACTACAATGAGCAGTTCTTC. Its translation is CASSSYYNEQFF.

In this sample, this clone turned up a few times. V usage is TRBV9 and J usage is TRBJ2-2; TRBD1 agrees at 7 bases. The CDR3 spans 16 residues. Germline V CDR1 and CDR2: SGDLS, YYNGEE. With V trimmed by 4 bases and J by 4 bases, 10 bases remained unmatched. CDR3 loop: CASSPPTGTVTGELFF. As DNA, the CDR3 is TGTGCCAGCAGCCCCCCGACAGGGACGGTCACCGGGGAGCTGTTTTTT.

The V gene is TRBV21-1, the J gene TRBJ2-1; TRBD1 reflects the table's D call only, with no check against the DNA. TRBV21-1 represents a pseudogene. The CDR3 loop spans 15 amino acids. The DNA for the CDR3 is TGTGCCAGCAGCAGAGACATAAAGCCCTACAATGAGCAGTTCTTC. Amino acids: CASSRDIKPYNEQFF.

This clone was counted once. V is TRBV28 and J is TRBJ2-7; 8 bases agree with TRBD2. CDR1 and CDR2 from the germline V gene are MDHEN and SYDVKM. The CDR3 has 15 residues. V was clipped by 3 bases and J by 6 bases; unmatched bases: 10. CDR3 loop: CASSFRREGPSEQYF. The DNA of the CDR3 is TGTGCCAGCAGTTTCCGACGGGAGGGACCCTCCGAGCAGTACTTC.

The gene calls are TRBV7-6 and TRBJ1-2; weak D call: TRBD1 (6 bases). Germline CDR1 reads SGHVS; CDR2 reads FNYEAQ. Trimming pared 5 bases from V and 1 base from J, leaving 17 bases between. The CDR3 consists of 16 residues. The CDR3 bases are TGTGCCAGCAGCAAAATCTCGGGGACACTTAACTATGGCTACACCTTC. Amino acid sequence: CASSKISGTLNYGYTF.

This chain uses TRBV5-1 with TRBJ2-2; 8 bases match TRBD2. The CDR3 covers 16 residues. The germline gives CDR1 SGHRS, CDR2 YFSETQ. The V and J ends lost 1 base and 1 base, in that order; junction bases with no gene match: 3. CDR3: CASSLIAGGNTGELFF. The CDR3 DNA reads TGCGCCAGCAGCTTGATTGCGGGGGGGAACACCGGGGAGCTGTTTTTT.

The CDR3 DNA reads as TGTGCCAGCAGCTCAAAGGGGGGCACAGATACGCAGTATTTT. It specifies CASSSKGGTDTQYF. This chain uses TRBV13 with TRBJ2-3, with D perhaps TRBD1 (6 bases). Germline CDR1 reads PRHDT; CDR2 reads FYEKMQ (reference sequence). The CDR3 sequence is 14 residues long. V was pared by 4 bases and J by 1 base, with 9 bases between.

A single count supports this clone. The J gene is TRBJ2-3, the V gene TRBV11-3; 10 nucleotides align to TRBD2. This CDR3 is built from 15 residues. V was pared by 3 bases and J by 1 base, with 1 base of the junction left unmatched. Germline V lookup: CDR1 SGHNT, CDR2 YENEEA. The CDR3 region has the DNA TGTGCCAGCAGCTTTCTAGCGGGGGGCACAGATACGCAGTATTTT. This gives the protein CASSFLAGGTDTQYF.

CDR3 protein: CASSGGWGLAYEQYF. The CDR3 region has the DNA TGTGCCAGTAGTGGAGGCTGGGGACTTGCCTACGAGCAGTACTTC. This chain links TRBV19 with TRBJ2-7; D might be TRBD2 (6 bases). The CDR3 has 15 amino acids. The germline CDR1 and CDR2 sequences are LNHDA and SQIVND (reference sequence). V was shortened by 5 bases and J by 2 bases, with 16 bases between the two germline ends.

This chain connects TRBV21-1 to TRBJ1-2; the DNA was not used to check the table's D call, TRBD1. TRBV21-1 is an annotated pseudogene. The CDR3 runs 14 residues. The DNA for the CDR3 is TGTGCCAGCAGCAAAAGACAGGGCCCTTATGGCTACACCTTC. Translating gives CASSKRQGPYGYTF.

The V call is TRBV24-1, the J call TRBJ2-7; perhaps TRBD2 as D (6 bases). V dropped 4 bases and J dropped 9 bases, with 18 bases sitting between them. The CDR3 covers 14 residues. Germline V lookup: CDR1 KGHDR, CDR2 SFDVKD. The CDR3 DNA follows: TGTGCCACCAGTGACCCGAGGAGGGTTCAGGGGCAGTACTTC. This encodes CATSDPRRVQGQYF.

This sequence joins TRBV10-1 and TRBJ1-6, with 11 bases that match TRBD1. The CDR3 covers 20 residues. The junction had 8 bases not matched to a gene; V was cut back by 1 base and J by 0 bases. Per the germline V gene, CDR1 is WNHNN and CDR2 is SYGVQD (reference sequence). CDR3: CASSEWTGGRTGSYNSPLHF. CDR3 DNA sequence: TGCGCCAGCAGTGAGTGGACAGGGGGCAGGACGGGCTCCTATAATTCACCCCTCCACTTT.

V gene TRBV28 combines with J gene TRBJ2-7, with D perhaps matching TRBD2 (6 bases). V was pared by 5 bases and J by 1 base, with 15 bases between. CDR3 size: 15 residues. The germline gives CDR1 MDHEN, CDR2 SYDVKM. The CDR3 sequence: CASSSVGGRSYEQYF. In DNA form, the CDR3 reads TGTGCCAGCAGTAGTGTGGGAGGACGATCCTACGAGCAGTACTTC.

The chain employs TRBV5-1 and TRBJ1-1; 8 bases map to TRBD1. Germline assignment: CDR1 SGHRS and CDR2 YFSETQ. The CDR3 length is 15 residues. The J segment lost 1 base and the V segment lost 3 bases, leaving 5 bases of the junction unmatched. CDR3 in amino acids: CASSYQGAENTEAFF. DNA for the CDR3: TGCGCCAGCAGCTATCAGGGGGCTGAGAACACTGAAGCTTTCTTT.

The chain is built from TRBV6-5 and TRBJ2-3, with 10 bases aligning to TRBD1. CDR3 length: 14 amino acids. The J segment lost 4 bases and the V segment lost 6 bases, leaving 4 bases of the junction unmatched. Per germline, CDR1 MNHEY and CDR2 SVGAGI. The CDR3 region is CASSPTGGSDTQYF. In DNA form, the CDR3 reads TGTGCCAGCAGCCCGACAGGGGGCTCAGATACGCAGTATTTT.

The chain combines TRBV19 with TRBJ1-6; 7 nucleotides align to TRBD1. J gave up 14 bases and V 5 bases, and 18 bases lay outside the gene matches. Per germline, CDR1 LNHDA and CDR2 SQIVND (reference sequence). This CDR3 has 16 amino acids. The CDR3 nucleotides are TGTGCCAGTAGTCTAGGGTGGCGACAGGGCTTCCCCACCCTCCACTTT. This translates into CASSLGWRQGFPTLHF.